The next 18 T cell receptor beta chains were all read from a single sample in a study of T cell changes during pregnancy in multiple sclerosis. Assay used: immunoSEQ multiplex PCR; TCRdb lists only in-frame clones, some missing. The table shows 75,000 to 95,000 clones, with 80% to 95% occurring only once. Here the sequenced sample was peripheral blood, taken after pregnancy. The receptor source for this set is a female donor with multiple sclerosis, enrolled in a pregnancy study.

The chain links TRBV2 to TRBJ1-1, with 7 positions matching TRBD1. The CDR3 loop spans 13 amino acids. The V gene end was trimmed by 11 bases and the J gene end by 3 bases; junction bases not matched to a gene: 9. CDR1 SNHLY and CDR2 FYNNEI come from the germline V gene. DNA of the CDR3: TGTGCCGGTCTACAGGGGCTTCACACTGAAGCTTTCTTT. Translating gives CAGLQGLHTEAFF.

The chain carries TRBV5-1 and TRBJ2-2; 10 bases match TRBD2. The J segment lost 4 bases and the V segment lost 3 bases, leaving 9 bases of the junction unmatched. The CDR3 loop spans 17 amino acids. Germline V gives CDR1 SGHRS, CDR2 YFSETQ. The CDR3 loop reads CASSSGGLAEITGELFF. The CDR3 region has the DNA TGCGCCAGCAGCTCGGGAGGACTAGCGGAGATCACCGGGGAGCTGTTTTTT.

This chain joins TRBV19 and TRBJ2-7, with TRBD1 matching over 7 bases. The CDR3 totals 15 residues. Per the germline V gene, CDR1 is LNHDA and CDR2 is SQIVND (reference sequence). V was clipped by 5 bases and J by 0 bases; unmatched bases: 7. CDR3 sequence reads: CASSEQGIGSYEQYF. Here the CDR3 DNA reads TGTGCCAGTAGTGAACAGGGGATTGGCTCCTACGAGCAGTACTTC.

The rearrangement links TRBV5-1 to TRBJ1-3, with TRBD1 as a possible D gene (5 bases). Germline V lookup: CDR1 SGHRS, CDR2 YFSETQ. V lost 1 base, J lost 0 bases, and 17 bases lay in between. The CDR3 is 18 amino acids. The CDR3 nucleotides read TGCGCCAGCAGCTTGAGGTCCGCGACAGCTTTCTCTGGAAACACCATATATTTT. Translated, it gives CASSLRSATAFSGNTIYF.

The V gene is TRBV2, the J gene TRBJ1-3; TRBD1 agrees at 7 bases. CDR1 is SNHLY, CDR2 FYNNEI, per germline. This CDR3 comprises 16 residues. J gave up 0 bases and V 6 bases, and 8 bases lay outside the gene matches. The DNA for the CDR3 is TGTGCCAGCAGCGTCCTCTGGACAGGCTCTGGAAACACCATATATTTT. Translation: CASSVLWTGSGNTIYF.

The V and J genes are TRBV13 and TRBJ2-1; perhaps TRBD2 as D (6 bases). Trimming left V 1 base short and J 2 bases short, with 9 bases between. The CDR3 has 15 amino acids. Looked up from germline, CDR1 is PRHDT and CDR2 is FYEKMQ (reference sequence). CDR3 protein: CASSLAGDPYNEQFF. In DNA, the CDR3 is TGTGCCAGCAGCTTAGCGGGGGACCCCTACAATGAGCAGTTCTTC.

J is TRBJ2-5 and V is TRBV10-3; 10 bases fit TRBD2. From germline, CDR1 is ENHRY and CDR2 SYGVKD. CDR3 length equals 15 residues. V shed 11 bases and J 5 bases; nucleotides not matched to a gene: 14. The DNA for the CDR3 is TGTGCCGCCGGAGTCAGCGGGGGGGCGAGCGAGACCCAGTACTTC. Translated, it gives CAAGVSGGASETQYF.

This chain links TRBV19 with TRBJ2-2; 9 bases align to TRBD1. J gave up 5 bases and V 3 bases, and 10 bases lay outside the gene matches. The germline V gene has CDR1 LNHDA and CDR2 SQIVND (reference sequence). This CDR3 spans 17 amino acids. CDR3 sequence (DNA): TGTGCCAGTAGTATTACAGGGGGCTCATCTGATACCGGGGAGCTGTTTTTT. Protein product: CASSITGGSSDTGELFF.

CDR3 in DNA: TGTGCCAGCAGCATACAGGGCAGCACTGAAGCTTTCTTT. As protein: CASSIQGSTEAFF. The chain links TRBV11-2 to TRBJ1-1, with D possibly being TRBD1 (6 bases). The V gene's germline CDR1 is SGHAT and CDR2 FQNNGV. V gave up 5 bases and J gave up 4 bases, with 11 bases separating them. There are 13 residues in the CDR3.

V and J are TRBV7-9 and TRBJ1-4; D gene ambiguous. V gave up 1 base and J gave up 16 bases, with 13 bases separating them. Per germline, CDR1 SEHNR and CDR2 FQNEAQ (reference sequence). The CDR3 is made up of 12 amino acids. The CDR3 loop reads CASSLESREEFF. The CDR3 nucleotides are TGTGCCAGCAGCTTAGAGAGCAGAGAGGAGTTTTTT.

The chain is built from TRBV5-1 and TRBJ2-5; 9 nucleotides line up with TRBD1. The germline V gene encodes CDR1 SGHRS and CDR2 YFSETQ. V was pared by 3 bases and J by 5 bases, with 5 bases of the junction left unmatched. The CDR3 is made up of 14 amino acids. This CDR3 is CASSSGQGGETQYF. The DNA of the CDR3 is TGCGCCAGCAGCTCGGGACAGGGAGGGGAGACCCAGTACTTC.

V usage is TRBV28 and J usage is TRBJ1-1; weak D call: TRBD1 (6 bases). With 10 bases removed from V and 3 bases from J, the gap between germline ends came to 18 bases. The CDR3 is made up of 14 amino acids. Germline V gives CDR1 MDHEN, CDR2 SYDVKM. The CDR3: CATARGGVHTEAFF. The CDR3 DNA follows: TGTGCCACCGCCAGAGGGGGAGTCCACACTGAAGCTTTCTTT. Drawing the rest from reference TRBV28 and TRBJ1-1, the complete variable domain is DVKVTQSSRYLVKRTGEKVFLECVQDMDHENMFWYRQDPGLGLRLIYFSYDVKMKEKGDIPEGYSVSREKKERFSLILESASTNQTSMYLCATARGGVHTEAFFGQGTRLTVV.

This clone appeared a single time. Here the CDR3 reads CASRETGGVYGYTF. The CDR3 DNA follows: TGCGCCAGCAGGGAGACAGGGGGAGTCTATGGCTACACCTTC. The J gene is TRBJ1-2, the V gene TRBV5-1, with 9 positions matching TRBD1. This CDR3 comprises 14 residues. Trimming took 5 bases from V and 4 from J; bases not matched to a gene: 6. Germline V CDR1 and CDR2: SGHRS, YFSETQ.

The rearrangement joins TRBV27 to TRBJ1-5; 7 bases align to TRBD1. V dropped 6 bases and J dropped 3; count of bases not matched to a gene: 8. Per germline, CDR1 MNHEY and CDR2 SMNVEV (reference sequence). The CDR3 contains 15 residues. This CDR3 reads CASRDSGTVNQPQHF. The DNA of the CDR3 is TGTGCCAGCAGGGACTCCGGGACAGTCAATCAGCCCCAGCATTTT.

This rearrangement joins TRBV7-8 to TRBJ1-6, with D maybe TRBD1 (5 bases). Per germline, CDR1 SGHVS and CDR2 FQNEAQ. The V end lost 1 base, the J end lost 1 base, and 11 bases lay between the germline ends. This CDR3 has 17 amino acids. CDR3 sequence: CASSLGPRGSYNSPLHF. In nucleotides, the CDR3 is TGTGCCAGCAGCTTAGGACCGCGGGGGTCCTATAATTCACCCCTCCACTTT.

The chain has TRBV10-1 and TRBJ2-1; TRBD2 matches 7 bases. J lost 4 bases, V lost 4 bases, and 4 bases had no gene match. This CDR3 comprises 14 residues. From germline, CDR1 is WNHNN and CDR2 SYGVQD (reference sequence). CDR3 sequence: CASSGASGYNEQFF. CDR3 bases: TGCGCCAGCAGTGGGGCTAGCGGATACAATGAGCAGTTCTTC.

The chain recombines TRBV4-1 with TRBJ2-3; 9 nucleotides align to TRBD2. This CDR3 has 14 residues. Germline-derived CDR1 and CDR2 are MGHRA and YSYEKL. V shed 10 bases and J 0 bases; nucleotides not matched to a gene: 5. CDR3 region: CATAGGASTDTQYF. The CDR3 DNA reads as TGCGCCACCGCGGGAGGGGCTAGCACAGATACGCAGTATTTT.

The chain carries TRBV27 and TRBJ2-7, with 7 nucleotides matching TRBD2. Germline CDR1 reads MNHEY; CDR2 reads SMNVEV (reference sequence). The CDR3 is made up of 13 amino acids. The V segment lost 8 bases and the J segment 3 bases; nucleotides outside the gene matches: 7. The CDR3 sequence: CASARTSVYEQYF. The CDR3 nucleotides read TGTGCCAGCGCTCGAACTAGCGTCTACGAGCAGTACTTC.